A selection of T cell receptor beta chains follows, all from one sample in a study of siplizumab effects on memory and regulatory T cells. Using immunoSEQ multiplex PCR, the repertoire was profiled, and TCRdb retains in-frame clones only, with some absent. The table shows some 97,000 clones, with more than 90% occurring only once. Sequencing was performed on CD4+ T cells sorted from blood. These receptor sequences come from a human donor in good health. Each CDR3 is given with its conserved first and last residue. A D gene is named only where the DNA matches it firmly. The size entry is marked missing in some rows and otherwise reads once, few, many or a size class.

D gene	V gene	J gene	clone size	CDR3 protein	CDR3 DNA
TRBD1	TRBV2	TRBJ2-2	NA	CASKGQGPFNGELFF	TGTGCCAGCAAGGGACAGGGACCCTTCAACGGGGAGCTGTTTTTT
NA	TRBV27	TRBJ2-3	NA	CASKTSSTDTQYF	TGTGCCAGCAAGACGAGTAGCACAGATACGCAGTATTTT
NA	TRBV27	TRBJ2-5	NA	CASSPRLQETQYF	TGTGCCAGCAGCCCAAGGCTTCAAGAGACCCAGTACTTC
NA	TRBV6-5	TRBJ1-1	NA	CASSYFRAGEAFF	TGTGCCAGCAGTTACTTCAGGGCTGGTGAAGCTTTCTTT
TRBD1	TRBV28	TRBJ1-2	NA	CASSPQGVYGYTF	TGTGCCAGCAGTCCACAGGGGGTCTATGGCTACACCTTC
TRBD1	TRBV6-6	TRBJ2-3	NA	CASSPDRGFWDTQYF	TGTGCCAGCAGCCCCGACAGGGGCTTTTGGGATACGCAGTATTTT
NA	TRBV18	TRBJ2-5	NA	CASRPKGGGETQYF	TGTGCCAGCCGTCCCAAAGGTGGAGGGGAGACCCAGTACTTC
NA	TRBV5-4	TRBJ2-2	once	CASSSRGAIYTGELFF	TGTGCCAGCAGTTCCAGGGGGGCAATTTATACCGGGGAGCTGTTTTTT
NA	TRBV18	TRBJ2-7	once	CASSPWVTGASSSYEQYF	TGTGCCAGCTCACCGTGGGTGACAGGAGCCTCTAGCTCCTACGAGCAGTACTTC
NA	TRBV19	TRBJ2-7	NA	CASSRTEISYEQYF	TGTGCCAGTAGTAGGACAGAGATCTCCTACGAGCAGTACTTC
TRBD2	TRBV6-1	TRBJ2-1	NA	CASSLTSGGYNEQFF	TGTGCCAGCAGCCTGACTAGCGGGGGCTACAATGAGCAGTTCTTC